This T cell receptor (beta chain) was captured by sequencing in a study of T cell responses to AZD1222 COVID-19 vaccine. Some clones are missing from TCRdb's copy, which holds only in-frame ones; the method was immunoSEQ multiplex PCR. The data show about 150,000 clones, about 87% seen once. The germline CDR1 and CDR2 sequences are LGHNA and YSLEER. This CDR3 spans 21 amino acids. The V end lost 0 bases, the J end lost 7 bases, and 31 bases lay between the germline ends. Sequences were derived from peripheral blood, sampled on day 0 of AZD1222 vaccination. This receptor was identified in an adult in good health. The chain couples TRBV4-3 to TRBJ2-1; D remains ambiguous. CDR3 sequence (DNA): TGCGCCAGCAGCCAAGATTATAATGTTGGGCTAGTTATCGGTGGGCGAAATGAGCAGTTCTTC. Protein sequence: CASSQDYNVGLVIGGRNEQFF.